This TCR beta chain was recorded in a study of shared clonotypes between healthy human individuals (dated by TCRdb to the early 2020s). With respect to the entire study: A few men and a couple of women, aged 18 to 49 years, made up the cohort. To estimate repertoire size and how much clonotypes are shared between individuals, the study performed deep sequencing of blood TCR repertoires from roughly five healthy adults. Different laboratories and diverse techniques were used to prepare libraries and sequence TCR repertoires, to increase sequencing depth and limit assay-specific biases. Per donor, leukapheresis produced somewhere between about 0.94 and 9 billion PBMCs.

The donors were healthy, HIV-negative adults who had no recently reported acute infections or vaccinations. Every donor was a Caucasian adult living in Nashville, Tennessee, USA. For unsorted samples, about 90 million PBMCs were counted and genomic DNA was extracted with the QIAamp DNA Blood Mini kit. Blood was collected by leukapheresis, and PBMCs were isolated by Ficoll-Histopaque density gradient centrifugation and then cryopreserved in liquid nitrogen vapor phase. As to this clone: No cognate antigen has been identified for it. Base qualities were left out, and no much larger clone turns up one base away.

The paper as a whole reports these results and caveats: Sampling was restricted to blood, and TCR repertoires in tissues likely differ from the TCR repertoires found in blood. The genetic and exposure-history diversity represented was limited by the small number of donors. Based on pairwise subsampling, the degree of clonotype sharing among donors was expected to be affected by sequencing depth.

TCR CDR3 regions were amplified from genomic DNA by multiplex PCR using the deep immunoSEQ assay. For each cell subset, the extracted genomic DNA was distributed evenly across all wells of several immunoSEQ 96-well plates, and each plate served as one replicate. For unsorted PBMC, each replicate PCR was loaded with about 280 ng genomic DNA, equivalent to about 30,000 T cell genomes. Ten immunoSEQ deep assay plates were used to sequence unsorted PBMC genomic DNA. The purified libraries were quantified using a Qubit 3.0 fluorometer, sized with a Bioanalyzer 2100, and then quantified again using the KAPA Library Quantification kit. Every immunoSEQ 96-well plate was sequenced on a dedicated single-read 150-cycle Illumina NextSeq 550 flow cell. Per the authors' processing: The immunoSEQ output contained only junctional sequences without quality scores, so filtering could not match that applied to full-length reads. To assign V/J genes and CDR3, sequences were annotated against IMGT germline references using PyIR, a Python wrapper for IgBLAST v1.9. Reads with weak V/J assignments (E-value above 1e-6), missing CDR3, stop codons, out-of-frame junctions, or ambiguous translated residues were removed. V3J clonotypes were defined by identical inferred V gene, J gene, and CDR3 amino acid sequence. To compute the percentage overlap between repertoires, the number of shared unique clonotypes was divided by the size of the smaller repertoire. Repertoire richness was assessed with RTK rarefaction, the Chao1 estimator, and Recon v2.1 estimates of unobserved clonotypes. Sourced from immuneACCESS, this table was stored by TCRdb with only in-frame sequences that have V and J called. A share of the clones is absent; for the studies checked, an unresolved V gene accounts for under half, and the remainder has no known explanation. That table gives V, J and clone size, and the DNA gave D and trimming. The sample table records 470,000 or so clones; around 85% of these occur just once. Jointly, the top ten make up about 13% of the sample.

Here V drops 3 bases and J drops 2 bases, and the junction holds 8 bases not matched to any gene. The CDR3 starts with the cysteine, ends with the phenylalanine, and has 15 residues. CDR3 DNA only is kept here, 45 bases in frame from base 1. The germline V gene (reference sequence) sets CDR1 to GTSNPN and CDR2 to SVGIG. The V and J genes are TRBV30 and TRBJ2-7, with TRBD2 matching 9 junction bases. This clonotype was obtained from a woman aged 35 to 49 in good health. Some clones in this sample may be carry-over from other donors' samples. The sequencing sample was made of PBMCs. CDR3 region: CAWRTAAGGPYEQYF. In nucleotides, the sequence is TGTGCCTGGAGAACAGCGGCGGGAGGGCCCTACGAGCAGTACTTC.